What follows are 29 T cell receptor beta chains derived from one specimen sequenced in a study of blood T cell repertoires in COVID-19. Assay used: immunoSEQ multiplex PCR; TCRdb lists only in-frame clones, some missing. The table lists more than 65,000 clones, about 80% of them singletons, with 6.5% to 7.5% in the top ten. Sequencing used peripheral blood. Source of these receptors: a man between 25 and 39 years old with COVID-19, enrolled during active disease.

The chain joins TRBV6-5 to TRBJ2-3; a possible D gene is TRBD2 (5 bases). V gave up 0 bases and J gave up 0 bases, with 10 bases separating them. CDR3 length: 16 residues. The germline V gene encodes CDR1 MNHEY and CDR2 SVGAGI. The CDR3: CASSYSNGGSTDTQYF. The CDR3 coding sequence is TGTGCCAGCAGTTACTCGAATGGAGGTAGCACAGATACGCAGTATTTT.

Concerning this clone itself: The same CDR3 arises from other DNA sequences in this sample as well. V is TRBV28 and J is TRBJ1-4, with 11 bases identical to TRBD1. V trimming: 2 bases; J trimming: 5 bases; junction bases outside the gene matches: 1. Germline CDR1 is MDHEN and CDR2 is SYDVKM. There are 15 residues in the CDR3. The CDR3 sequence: CASSLGQGANEKLFF. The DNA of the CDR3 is TGTGCCAGCAGTTTAGGACAGGGGGCAAATGAAAAACTGTTTTTT.

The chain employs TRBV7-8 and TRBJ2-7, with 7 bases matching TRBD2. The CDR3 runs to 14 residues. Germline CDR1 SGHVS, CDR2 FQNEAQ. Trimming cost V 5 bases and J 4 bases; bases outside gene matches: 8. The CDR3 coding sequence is TGTGCCAGCAGCCTGGGGGGGACTACATACGAGCAGTACTTC. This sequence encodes CASSLGGTTYEQYF.

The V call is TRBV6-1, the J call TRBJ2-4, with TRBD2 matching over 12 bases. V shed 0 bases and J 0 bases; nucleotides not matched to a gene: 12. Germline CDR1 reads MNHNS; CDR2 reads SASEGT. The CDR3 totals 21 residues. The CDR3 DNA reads TGTGCCAGCAGTGAAGCCCCCTCGACTAGCGGGGGTAGGTTAGCCAAAAACATTCAGTACTTC. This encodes CASSEAPSTSGGRLAKNIQYF.

CDR3 nucleotide sequence: TGTGCCAGCAGCTTGCTTAACTATGGCTACACCTTC. It specifies CASSLLNYGYTF. The V call is TRBV5-6, the J call TRBJ1-2; D not certain. The germline V gene encodes CDR1 SGHDT and CDR2 YYEEEE. Trimming pared 1 base from V and 1 base from J, leaving 2 bases between. This CDR3 has 12 residues.

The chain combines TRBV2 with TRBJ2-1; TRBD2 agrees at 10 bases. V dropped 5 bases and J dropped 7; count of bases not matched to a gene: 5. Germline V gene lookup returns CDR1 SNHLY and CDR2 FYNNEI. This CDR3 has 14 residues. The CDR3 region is CASSLGTSVNEQFF. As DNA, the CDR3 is TGTGCCAGCAGTCTCGGGACTAGCGTTAATGAGCAGTTCTTC.

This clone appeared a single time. CDR3 sequence reads: CAITSGRGADTQYF. The CDR3 DNA reads TGTGCCATCACCAGCGGGAGGGGGGCAGATACGCAGTATTTT. The rearrangement links TRBV10-3 to TRBJ2-3, with 10 bases fitting TRBD2. Germline CDR1 and CDR2: ENHRY and SYGVKD. The CDR3 covers 14 residues. Unmatched junction bases numbered 5, after V lost 7 bases and J lost 4 bases.

The CDR3 DNA reads as TGTGCCACCAGCAGAGATCTCCGGGAGGGCCAATCGTATGGGCAGTTCTTC. This sequence encodes CATSRDLREGQSYGQFF. The gene calls are TRBV15 and TRBJ2-1, with 8 bases identical to TRBD2. The CDR3 runs 17 residues. Germline V CDR1 and CDR2: LNHNV, YYDKDF (reference sequence). After removal of 0 bases from V and 12 bases from J, the junction contained 16 bases not matched to a gene.

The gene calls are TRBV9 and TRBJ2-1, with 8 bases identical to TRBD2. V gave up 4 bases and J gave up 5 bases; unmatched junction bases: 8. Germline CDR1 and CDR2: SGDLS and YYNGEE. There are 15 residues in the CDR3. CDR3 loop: CASSTSWREDNEQFF. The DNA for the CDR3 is TGTGCCAGCAGCACCTCCTGGCGGGAGGACAATGAGCAGTTCTTC. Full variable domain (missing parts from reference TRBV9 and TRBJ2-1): DSGVTQTPKHLITATGQRVTLRCSPRSGDLSVYWYQQSLDQGLQFLIQYYNGEERAKGNILERFSAQQFPDLHSELNLSSLELGDSALYFCASSTSWREDNEQFFGPGTRLTVL.

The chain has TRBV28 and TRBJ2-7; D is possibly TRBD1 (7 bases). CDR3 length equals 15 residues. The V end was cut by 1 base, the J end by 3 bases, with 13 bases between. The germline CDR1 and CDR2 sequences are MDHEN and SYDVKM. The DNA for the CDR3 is TGTGCCAGCAGTTTATCAGGGGGAGGTTACTACGAGCAGTACTTC. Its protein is CASSLSGGGYYEQYF.

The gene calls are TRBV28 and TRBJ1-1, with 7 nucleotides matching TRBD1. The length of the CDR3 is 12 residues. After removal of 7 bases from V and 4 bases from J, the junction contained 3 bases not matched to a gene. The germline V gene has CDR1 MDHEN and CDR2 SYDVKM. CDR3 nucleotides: TGTGCCAGCATAGGGGGCACCACTGAAGCTTTCTTT. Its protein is CASIGGTTEAFF.

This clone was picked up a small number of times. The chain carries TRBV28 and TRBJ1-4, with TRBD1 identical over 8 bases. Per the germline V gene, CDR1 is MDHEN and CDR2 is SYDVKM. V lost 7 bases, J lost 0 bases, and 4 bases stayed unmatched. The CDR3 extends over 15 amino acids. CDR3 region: CASTAGGTTNEKLFF. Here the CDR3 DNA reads TGTGCCAGCACCGCAGGGGGCACAACTAATGAAAAACTGTTTTTT.

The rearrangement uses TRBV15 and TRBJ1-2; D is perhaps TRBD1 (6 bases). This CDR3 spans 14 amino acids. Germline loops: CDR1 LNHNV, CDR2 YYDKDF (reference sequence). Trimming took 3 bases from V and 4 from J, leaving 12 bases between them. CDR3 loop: CATSRFPDSYGYTF. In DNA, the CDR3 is TGTGCCACCAGCAGGTTCCCGGACAGCTATGGCTACACCTTC.

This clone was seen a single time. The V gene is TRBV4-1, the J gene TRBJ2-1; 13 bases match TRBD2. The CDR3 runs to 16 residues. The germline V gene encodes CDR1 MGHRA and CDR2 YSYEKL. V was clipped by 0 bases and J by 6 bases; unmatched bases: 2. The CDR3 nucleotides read TGCGCCAGCAGCCAAGAGTGGACTAGCGGGAGCAATGAGCAGTTCTTC. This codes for CASSQEWTSGSNEQFF.

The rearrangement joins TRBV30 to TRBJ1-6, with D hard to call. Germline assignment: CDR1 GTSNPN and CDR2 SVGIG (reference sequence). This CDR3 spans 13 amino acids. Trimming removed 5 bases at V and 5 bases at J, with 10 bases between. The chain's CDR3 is CAWDTKNNSPLHF. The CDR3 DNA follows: TGTGCCTGGGACACCAAAAATAATTCACCCCTCCACTTT. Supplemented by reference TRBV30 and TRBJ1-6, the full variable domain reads SQTIHQWPATLVQPVGSPLSLECTVEGTSNPNLYWYRQAAGRGLQLLFYSVGIGQISSEVPQNLSASRPQDRQFILSSKKLLLSDSGFYLCAWDTKNNSPLHFGNGTRLTVT.

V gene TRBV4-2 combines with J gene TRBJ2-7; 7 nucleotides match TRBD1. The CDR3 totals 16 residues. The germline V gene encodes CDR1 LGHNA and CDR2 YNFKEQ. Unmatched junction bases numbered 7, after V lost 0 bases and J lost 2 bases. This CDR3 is CASSQEYWDSAYEQYF. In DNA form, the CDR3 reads TGTGCCAGCAGCCAAGAATATTGGGACAGCGCCTACGAGCAGTACTTC.

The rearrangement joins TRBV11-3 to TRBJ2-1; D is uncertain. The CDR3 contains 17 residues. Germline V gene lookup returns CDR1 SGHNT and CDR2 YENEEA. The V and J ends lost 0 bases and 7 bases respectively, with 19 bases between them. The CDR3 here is CASSLDPALSPLNEQFF. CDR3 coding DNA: TGTGCCAGCAGCTTAGATCCTGCCCTGAGTCCGCTAAATGAGCAGTTCTTC.

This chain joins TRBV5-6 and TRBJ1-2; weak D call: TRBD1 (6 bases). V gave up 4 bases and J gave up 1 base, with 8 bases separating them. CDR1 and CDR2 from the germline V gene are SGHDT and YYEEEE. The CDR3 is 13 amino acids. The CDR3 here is CASSVDSNYGYTF. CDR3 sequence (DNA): TGTGCCAGCAGCGTGGACAGTAACTATGGCTACACCTTC. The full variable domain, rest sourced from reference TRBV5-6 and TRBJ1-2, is DAGVTQSPTHLIKTRGQQVTLRCSPKSGHDTVSWYQQALGQGPQFIFQYYEEEERQRGNFPDRFSGHQFPNYSSELNVNALLLGDSALYLCASSVDSNYGYTFGSGTRLTVV.

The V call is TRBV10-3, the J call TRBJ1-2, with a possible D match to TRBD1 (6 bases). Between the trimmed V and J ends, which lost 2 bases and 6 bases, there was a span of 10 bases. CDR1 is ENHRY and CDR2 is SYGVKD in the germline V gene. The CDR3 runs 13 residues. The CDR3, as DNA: TGTGCCATCAGTGAGGGACAGCCCGATGGCTACACCTTC. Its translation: CAISEGQPDGYTF.

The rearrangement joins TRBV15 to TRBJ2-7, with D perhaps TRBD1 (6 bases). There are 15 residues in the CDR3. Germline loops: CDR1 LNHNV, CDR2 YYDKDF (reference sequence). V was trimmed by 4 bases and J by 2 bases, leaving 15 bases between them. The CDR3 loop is CATSTRNRVTYEQYF. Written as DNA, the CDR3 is TGTGCCACCAGCACCCGGAACAGGGTTACCTACGAGCAGTACTTC.

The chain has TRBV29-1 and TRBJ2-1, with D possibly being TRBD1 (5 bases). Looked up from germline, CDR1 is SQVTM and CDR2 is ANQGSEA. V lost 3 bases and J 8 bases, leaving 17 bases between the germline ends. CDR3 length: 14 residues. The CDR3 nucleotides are TGCAGCGTTGATCTTACAGGCCAGTCGGATGAGCAGTTCTTC. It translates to CSVDLTGQSDEQFF.

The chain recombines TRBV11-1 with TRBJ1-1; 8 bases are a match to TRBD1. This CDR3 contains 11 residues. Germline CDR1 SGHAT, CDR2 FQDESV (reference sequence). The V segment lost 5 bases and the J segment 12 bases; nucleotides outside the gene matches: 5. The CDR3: CASSPDRETFF. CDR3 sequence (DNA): TGTGCCAGCAGCCCGGACAGGGAAACTTTCTTT.

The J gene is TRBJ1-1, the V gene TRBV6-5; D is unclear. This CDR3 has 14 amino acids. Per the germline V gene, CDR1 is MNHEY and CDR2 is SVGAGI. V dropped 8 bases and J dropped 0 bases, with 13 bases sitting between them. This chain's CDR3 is CASLGYGVNTEAFF. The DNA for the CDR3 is TGTGCCAGCCTCGGGTACGGAGTGAACACTGAAGCTTTCTTT.

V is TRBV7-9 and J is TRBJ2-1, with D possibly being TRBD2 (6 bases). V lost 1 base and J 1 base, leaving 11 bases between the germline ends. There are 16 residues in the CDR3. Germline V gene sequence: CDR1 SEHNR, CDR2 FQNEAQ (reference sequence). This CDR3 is CASSLGVSGSYNEQFF. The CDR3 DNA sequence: TGTGCCAGCAGCTTAGGTGTTAGCGGTTCCTACAATGAGCAGTTCTTC.

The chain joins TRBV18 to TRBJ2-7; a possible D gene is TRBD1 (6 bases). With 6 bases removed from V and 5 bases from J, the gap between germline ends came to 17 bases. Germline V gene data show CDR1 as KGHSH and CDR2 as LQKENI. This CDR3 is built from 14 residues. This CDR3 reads CASSPDRSSHEQYF. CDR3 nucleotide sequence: TGTGCCAGCTCCCCAGACAGGTCTTCCCACGAGCAGTACTTC.

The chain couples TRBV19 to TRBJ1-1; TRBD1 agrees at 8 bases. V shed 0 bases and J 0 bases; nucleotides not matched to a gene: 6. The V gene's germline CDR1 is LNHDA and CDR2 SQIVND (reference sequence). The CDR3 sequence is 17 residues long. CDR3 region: CASSIDPGGSMNTEAFF. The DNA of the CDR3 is TGTGCCAGTAGTATAGACCCAGGGGGCTCCATGAACACTGAAGCTTTCTTT.

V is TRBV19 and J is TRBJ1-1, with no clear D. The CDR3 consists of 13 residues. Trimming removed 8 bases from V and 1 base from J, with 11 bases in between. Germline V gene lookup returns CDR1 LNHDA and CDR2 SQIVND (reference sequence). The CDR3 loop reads CASGIGENTEAFF. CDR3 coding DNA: TGTGCCAGTGGCATAGGAGAGAACACTGAAGCTTTCTTT.

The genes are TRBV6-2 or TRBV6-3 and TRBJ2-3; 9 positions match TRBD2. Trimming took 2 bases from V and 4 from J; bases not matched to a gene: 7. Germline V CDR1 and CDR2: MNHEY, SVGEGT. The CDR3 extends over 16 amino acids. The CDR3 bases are TGTGCCAGCAGTTACGATAGCGGGAGCTTTTCAGATACGCAGTATTTT. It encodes CASSYDSGSFSDTQYF.

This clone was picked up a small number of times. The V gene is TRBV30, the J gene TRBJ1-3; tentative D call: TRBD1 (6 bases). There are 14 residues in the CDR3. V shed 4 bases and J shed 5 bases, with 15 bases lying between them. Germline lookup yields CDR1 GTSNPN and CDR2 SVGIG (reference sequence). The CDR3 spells CAWILTGERNTIYF. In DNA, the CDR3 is TGTGCCTGGATCTTGACAGGAGAGCGAAACACCATATATTTT.